One TCR beta chain is described in this entry. This sample was taken from a study of T cells in localized non-small cell lung cancer. V was clipped by 2 bases and J by 5 bases, with 16 bases between them. This CDR3 region has 15 residues. Germline V gene sequence: CDR1 SGHRS, CDR2 YFSETQ. Clones were sequenced by immunoSEQ multiplex PCR, and TCRdb holds only the in-frame ones, with some missing. In the table there are around 30,000 clones, around nine tenths of which are singletons. This specimen was peripheral blood, taken before any cancer treatment. The TCR sequence derives from a female donor aged 60 or older with stage III squamous cell lung carcinoma. This rearrangement joins TRBV5-1 to TRBJ2-5, with a tentative D call TRBD1 (7 bases). The CDR3 protein is CASSLSQGGAETQYF. The CDR3 DNA reads TGCGCCAGCAGCTTATCGCAGGGGGGAGCGGAGACCCAGTACTTC.